The 15 T cell receptor beta chains below all came from one sample that was sequenced in a study of blood T cell repertoires in COVID-19. Clones were read by immunoSEQ multiplex PCR, and TCRdb kept only the in-frame ones, dropping some. The sample records roughly 180,000 clones, less than 85% being singletons. What was sequenced was peripheral blood. The receptors originated from a woman of 80 years or more with active or convalescent COVID-19.

As DNA, the CDR3 is TGCGCCAGCAGCCAAGTGTCCGGTTCCAATCAGCCCCAGCATTTT. It translates to CASSQVSGSNQPQHF. J is TRBJ1-5 and V is TRBV4-1; no definite D call. The CDR3 runs 15 residues. The germline V gene has CDR1 MGHRA and CDR2 YSYEKL. V lost 1 base and J 3 bases, leaving 10 bases between the germline ends.

This clone has a handful of counts. The V call is TRBV15, the J call TRBJ1-1, with TRBD1 matching 12 bases. V was clipped by 5 bases and J by 0 bases; unmatched bases: 7. Germline CDR1 LNHNV, CDR2 YYDKDF (reference sequence). The length of the CDR3 is 17 residues. The CDR3: CATSVRDRGQLNTEAFF. The CDR3 DNA follows: TGTGCCACCAGCGTCCGGGACAGGGGGCAACTGAACACTGAAGCTTTCTTT.

This clone appeared once. The chain uses TRBV7-9 and TRBJ2-6; 7 nucleotides match TRBD1. This CDR3 spans 17 amino acids. From germline, CDR1 is SEHNR and CDR2 FQNEAQ (reference sequence). The V segment lost 4 bases and the J segment 4 bases; nucleotides outside the gene matches: 10. The DNA of the CDR3 is TGTGCCAGCAGCTACAGCTCCAGGGGGTTAGGGGCCAACGTCCTGACTTTC. The encoded protein is CASSYSSRGLGANVLTF.

The chain has TRBV9 and TRBJ2-1, with 11 bases identical to TRBD2. V trimming: 4 bases; J trimming: 9 bases; junction bases outside the gene matches: 12. Germline V gene sequence: CDR1 SGDLS, CDR2 YYNGEE. The CDR3 is 16 amino acids. The CDR3 DNA sequence: TGTGCCAGCAGCCCAGGGGCTAGCGGGAGGTTGGGTGAGCAGTTCTTC. It specifies CASSPGASGRLGEQFF.

This chain joins TRBV14 and TRBJ2-5; TRBD2 agrees at 11 bases. J gave up 5 bases and V 4 bases, and 3 bases lay outside the gene matches. Germline CDR1 and CDR2: SGHDN and FVKESK. This CDR3 contains 14 residues. This CDR3 is CASSPWTSGETQYF. The DNA of the CDR3 is TGTGCCAGCAGCCCGTGGACTAGCGGGGAGACCCAGTACTTC.

J is TRBJ2-2 and V is TRBV27; D is uncertain. The CDR3 runs to 14 residues. V lost 8 bases and J 1 base, leaving 11 bases between the germline ends. CDR1 is MNHEY, CDR2 SMNVEV, per germline (reference sequence). Here the CDR3 reads CASQALLNTGELFF. Written as DNA, the CDR3 is TGTGCCAGCCAGGCTCTCTTGAACACCGGGGAGCTGTTTTTT.

The chain carries TRBV19 and TRBJ2-1; D perhaps matches TRBD1 (6 bases). This CDR3 is 16 amino acids long. Germline CDR1 reads LNHDA; CDR2 reads SQIVND (reference sequence). The ends were cut back, 5 bases at V and 4 bases at J, with 18 bases in the middle. CDR3 coding DNA: TGTGCCAGTAGTCCCCAGACAGGTCCTCATTACAATGAGCAGTTCTTC. This sequence encodes CASSPQTGPHYNEQFF. Full variable domain (outside the CDR3, taken from reference TRBV19 and TRBJ2-1): DGGITQSPKYLFRKEGQNVTLSCEQNLNHDAMYWYRQDPGQGLRLIYYSQIVNDFQKGDIAEGYSVSREKKESFPLTVTSAQKNPTAFYLCASSPQTGPHYNEQFFGPGTRLTVL.

This rearrangement joins TRBV19 to TRBJ1-3; 10 nucleotides line up with TRBD1. This CDR3 is built from 15 residues. Germline trimming cut 7 bases from V and 3 bases from J; bases unmatched to any gene: 6. Germline lookup yields CDR1 LNHDA and CDR2 SQIVND (reference sequence). For the CDR3, the DNA is TGTGCCAGTACCAGACAGGGGGCCCGTGGAAACACCATATATTTT. It codes for CASTRQGARGNTIYF.

The genes are TRBV28 and TRBJ2-1; TRBD2 agrees at 8 bases. The length of the CDR3 is 16 residues. With 3 bases clipped from V and 5 bases from J, the junction kept 9 bases outside the gene matches. Germline lookup yields CDR1 MDHEN and CDR2 SYDVKM. CDR3 amino acids: CASSLSGSPKDNEQFF. CDR3 nucleotide sequence: TGTGCCAGCAGTTTGAGCGGGAGCCCAAAAGACAATGAGCAGTTCTTC.

The chain carries TRBV28 and TRBJ2-7; 7 positions agree with TRBD2. There are 15 residues in the CDR3. V lost 5 bases to trimming and J lost 6 bases; unmatched junction nucleotides: 13. The germline CDR1 and CDR2 sequences are MDHEN and SYDVKM. The CDR3 nucleotides read TGTGCCAGCAGTCCGACTAGCCCGGGAGAGAGCGAGCAGTACTTC. Residues: CASSPTSPGESEQYF.

The rearrangement links TRBV11-2 to TRBJ1-3, with D hard to call. The V end was cut by 0 bases, the J end by 0 bases, with 12 bases between. CDR3 size: 17 residues. Germline V gene data show CDR1 as SGHAT and CDR2 as FQNNGV. This chain's CDR3 is CASSLDGRAISGNTIYF. DNA of the CDR3: TGTGCCAGCAGCTTAGATGGGAGGGCTATCTCTGGAAACACCATATATTTT.

This sequence joins TRBV18 and TRBJ1-1, with D tentatively TRBD1 (5 bases). The V gene's germline CDR1 is KGHSH and CDR2 LQKENI. With 7 bases removed from V and 1 base from J, the gap between germline ends came to 10 bases. The CDR3 covers 13 residues. CDR3 DNA: TGTGCCAGCTATGGCGACAGGAACACTGAAGCTTTCTTT. Translating gives CASYGDRNTEAFF.

The chain couples TRBV21-1 to TRBJ2-3; the table gives TRBD2 as D, unverified against the DNA. TRBV21-1 is reported as a pseudogene. The CDR3 sequence is 17 residues long. CDR3: CASSKDWREGRTDTQYF. In DNA form, the CDR3 reads TGTGCCAGCAGCAAAGACTGGCGGGAGGGCCGAACAGATACGCAGTATTTT.

The CDR3 loop is CASSFGSTYEQYF. The CDR3, as DNA: TGTGCCAGCAGCTTTGGTAGCACCTACGAGCAGTACTTC. The J gene is TRBJ2-7, the V gene TRBV5-6; D not resolved. This CDR3 spans 13 amino acids. CDR1 and CDR2 from the germline V gene are SGHDT and YYEEEE. V dropped 2 bases and J dropped 2 bases, with 8 bases sitting between them.

The chain has TRBV7-2 and TRBJ2-2; 7 bases agree with TRBD1. Germline-derived CDR1 and CDR2 are SGHTA and FQGNSA. Unmatched junction bases numbered 7, after V lost 5 bases and J lost 7 bases. The CDR3 has 14 amino acids. Here the CDR3 DNA reads TGTGCCAGCAGCCCTTCACAGGGGTTCGGGGAGCTGTTTTTT. Translation: CASSPSQGFGELFF.